The clone carrying this TCR beta chain has a handful of counts. Its antigen remains unknown. With V trimmed by 2 bases and J by 2 bases, 4 bases remained unmatched. CDR3 size: 15 residues. The germline CDR1 and CDR2 sequences are SGHRS and YFSETQ. TCRdb ran MiXCR on the RT-PCR reads and lists one entry per CDR3 protein. The table lists about 780,000 distinct CDR3 sequences, 18% of them singletons, with about 11% in the top ten. The sample belongs to a study of response to subunit inactivated influenza vaccine. The study, taken as a whole, reports: Each seasonal influenza vaccination, the authors suggested, recruits few new T cells.

The sample consisted of PBMCs from blood, taken around 5 days after vaccination. This TCR was recovered from a man aged 50 to 59 who received an inactivated influenza vaccine. The V gene is TRBV5-1, the J gene TRBJ2-3; TRBD1 matches at 8 bases. The CDR3 nucleotides read TGCGCCAGCAGCTTCCGGACAGGGATCACAGATACGCAGTATTTT. Protein sequence: CASSFRTGITDTQYF.